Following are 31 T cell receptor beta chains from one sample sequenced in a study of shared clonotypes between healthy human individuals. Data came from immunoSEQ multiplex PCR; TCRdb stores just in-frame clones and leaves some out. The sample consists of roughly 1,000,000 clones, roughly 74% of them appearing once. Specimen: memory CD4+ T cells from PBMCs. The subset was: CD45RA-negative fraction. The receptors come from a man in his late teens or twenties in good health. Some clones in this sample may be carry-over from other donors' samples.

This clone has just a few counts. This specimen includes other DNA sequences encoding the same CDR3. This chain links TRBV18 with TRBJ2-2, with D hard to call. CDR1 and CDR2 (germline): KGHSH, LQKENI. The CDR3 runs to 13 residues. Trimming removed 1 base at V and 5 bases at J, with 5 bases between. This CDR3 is CASSPQGTGELFF. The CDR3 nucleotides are TGTGCCAGCTCACCACAGGGTACCGGGGAGCTGTTTTTT.

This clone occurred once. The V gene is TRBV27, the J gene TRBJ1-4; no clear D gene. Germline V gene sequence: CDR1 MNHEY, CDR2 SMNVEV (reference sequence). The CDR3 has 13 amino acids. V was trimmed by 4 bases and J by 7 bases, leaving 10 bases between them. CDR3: CASSSSYSEKLFF. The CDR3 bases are TGTGCCAGCAGTTCGTCGTATTCTGAAAAACTGTTTTTT.

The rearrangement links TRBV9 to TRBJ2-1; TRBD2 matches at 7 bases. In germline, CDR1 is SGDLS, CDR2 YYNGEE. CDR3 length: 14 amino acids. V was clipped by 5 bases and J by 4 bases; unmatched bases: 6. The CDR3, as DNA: TGTGCCAGCAGAGCGGGACTGGGATACAATGAGCAGTTCTTC. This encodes CASRAGLGYNEQFF.

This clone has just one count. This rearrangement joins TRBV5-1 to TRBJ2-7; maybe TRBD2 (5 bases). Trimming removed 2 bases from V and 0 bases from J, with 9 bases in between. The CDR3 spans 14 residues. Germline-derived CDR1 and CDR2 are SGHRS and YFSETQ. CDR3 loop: CASSLAELSYEQYF. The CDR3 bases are TGCGCCAGCAGCTTAGCGGAACTCTCCTACGAGCAGTACTTC.

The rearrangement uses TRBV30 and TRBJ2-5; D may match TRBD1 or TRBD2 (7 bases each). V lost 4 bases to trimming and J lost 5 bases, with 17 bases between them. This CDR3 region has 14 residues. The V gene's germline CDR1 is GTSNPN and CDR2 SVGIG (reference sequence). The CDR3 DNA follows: TGTGCCTGGAACTACCAGGGGGGGTGGGAGACCCAGTACTTC. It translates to CAWNYQGGWETQYF.

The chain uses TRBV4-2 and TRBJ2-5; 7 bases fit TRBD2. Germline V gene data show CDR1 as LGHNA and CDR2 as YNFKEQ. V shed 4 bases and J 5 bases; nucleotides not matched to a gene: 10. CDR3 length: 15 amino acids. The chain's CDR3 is CASSRRTSREETQYF. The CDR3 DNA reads TGTGCCAGCAGCCGCCGGACTAGTAGAGAGGAGACCCAGTACTTC.

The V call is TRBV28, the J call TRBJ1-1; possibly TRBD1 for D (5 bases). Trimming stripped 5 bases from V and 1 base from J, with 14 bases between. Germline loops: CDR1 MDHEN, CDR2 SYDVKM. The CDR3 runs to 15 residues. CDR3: CASSGLGRGNTEAFF. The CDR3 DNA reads TGTGCCAGCAGTGGGTTGGGAAGGGGGAACACTGAAGCTTTCTTT.

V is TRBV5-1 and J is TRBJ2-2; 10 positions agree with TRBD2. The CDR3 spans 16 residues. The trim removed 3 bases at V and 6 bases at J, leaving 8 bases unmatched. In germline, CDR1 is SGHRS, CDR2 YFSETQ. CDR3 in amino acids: CASSSSASGSSGELFF. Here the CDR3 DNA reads TGCGCCAGCAGCTCCTCCGCTAGCGGGAGTTCCGGGGAGCTGTTTTTT.

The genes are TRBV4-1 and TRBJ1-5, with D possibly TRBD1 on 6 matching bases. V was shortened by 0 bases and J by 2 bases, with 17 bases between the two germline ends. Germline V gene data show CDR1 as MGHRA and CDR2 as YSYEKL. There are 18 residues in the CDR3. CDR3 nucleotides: TGCGCCAGCAGCCAAGATGGTGGCAGGGGTATTCGCAATCAGCCCCAGCATTTT. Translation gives CASSQDGGRGIRNQPQHF.

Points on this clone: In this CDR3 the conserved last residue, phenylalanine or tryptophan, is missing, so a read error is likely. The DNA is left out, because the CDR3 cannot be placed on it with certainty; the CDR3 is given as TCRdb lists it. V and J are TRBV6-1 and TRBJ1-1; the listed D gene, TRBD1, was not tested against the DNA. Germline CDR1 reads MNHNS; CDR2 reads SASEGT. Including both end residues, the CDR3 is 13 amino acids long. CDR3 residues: CASSEWNSASVNT.

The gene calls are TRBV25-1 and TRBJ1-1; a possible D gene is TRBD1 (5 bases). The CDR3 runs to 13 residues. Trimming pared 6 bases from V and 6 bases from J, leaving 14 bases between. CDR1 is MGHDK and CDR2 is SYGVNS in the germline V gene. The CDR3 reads CASRGTVASEAFF. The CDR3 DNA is TGTGCCAGCAGAGGGACGGTTGCGTCTGAAGCTTTCTTT.

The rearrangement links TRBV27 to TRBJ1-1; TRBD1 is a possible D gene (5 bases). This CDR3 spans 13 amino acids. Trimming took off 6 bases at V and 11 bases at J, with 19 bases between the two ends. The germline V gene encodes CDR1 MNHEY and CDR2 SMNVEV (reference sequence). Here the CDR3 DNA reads TGTGCCAGCAGATCTCTGACAGAGCCCATGGCTTTCTTT. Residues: CASRSLTEPMAFF.

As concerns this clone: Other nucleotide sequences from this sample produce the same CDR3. CDR3: CASSGGGLNTEAFF. The CDR3 nucleotides read TGCGCCAGCAGCGGCGGAGGGTTGAACACTGAAGCTTTCTTT. The rearrangement joins TRBV5-1 to TRBJ1-1; D is unresolved. CDR1 is SGHRS and CDR2 is YFSETQ in the germline V gene. The CDR3 has 14 residues. V lost 4 bases and J lost 0, with 10 bases in between.

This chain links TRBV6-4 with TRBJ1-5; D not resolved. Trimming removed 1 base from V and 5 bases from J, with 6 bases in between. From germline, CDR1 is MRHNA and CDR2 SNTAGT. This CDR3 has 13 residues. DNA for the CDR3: TGTGCCAGCAGTGACTTTCTGGATCAGCCCCAGCATTTT. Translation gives CASSDFLDQPQHF.

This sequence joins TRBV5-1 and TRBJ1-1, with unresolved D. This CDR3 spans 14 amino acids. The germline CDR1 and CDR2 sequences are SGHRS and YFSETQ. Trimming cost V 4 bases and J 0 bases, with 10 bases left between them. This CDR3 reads CASSTGHLNTEAFF. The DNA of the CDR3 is TGCGCCAGCAGCACGGGCCACCTGAACACTGAAGCTTTCTTT.

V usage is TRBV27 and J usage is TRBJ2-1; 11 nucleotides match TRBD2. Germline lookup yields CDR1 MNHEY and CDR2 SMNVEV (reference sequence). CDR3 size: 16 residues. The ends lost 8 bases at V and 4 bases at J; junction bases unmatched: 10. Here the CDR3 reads CASRLSGTSGYNEQFF. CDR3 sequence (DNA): TGTGCCAGCCGCCTCTCCGGGACTAGCGGATACAATGAGCAGTTCTTC.

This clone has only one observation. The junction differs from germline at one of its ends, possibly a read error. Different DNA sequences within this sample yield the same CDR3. The CDR3 protein is CASSGGTRITGELFF. In nucleotides, the CDR3 is TGTGCTAGCAGTGGAGGGACTAGAATCACCGGGGAGCTGTTTTTT. The V gene is TRBV27, the J gene TRBJ2-2, with 8 positions matching TRBD2. CDR1 is MNHEY and CDR2 is SMNVEV in the germline V gene (reference sequence). The CDR3 has 15 amino acids.

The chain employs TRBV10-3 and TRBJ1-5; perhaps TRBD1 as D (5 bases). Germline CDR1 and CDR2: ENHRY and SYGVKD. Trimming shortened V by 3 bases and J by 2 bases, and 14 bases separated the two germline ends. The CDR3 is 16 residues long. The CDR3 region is CAISDRVDSGNQPQHF. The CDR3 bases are TGTGCCATCAGTGACAGGGTGGATTCCGGCAATCAGCCCCAGCATTTT.

The CDR3 coding sequence is TGCGCCAGCAGCCTGCGAACGGGGACGAACGGGGAGCTGTTTTTT. Translated: CASSLRTGTNGELFF. The chain uses TRBV5-1 and TRBJ2-2; D assignment may be TRBD1 or TRBD2 (5 bases each). Trimming left V 4 bases short and J 7 bases short, with 17 bases between. CDR3 size: 15 residues. CDR1 SGHRS and CDR2 YFSETQ come from the germline V gene.

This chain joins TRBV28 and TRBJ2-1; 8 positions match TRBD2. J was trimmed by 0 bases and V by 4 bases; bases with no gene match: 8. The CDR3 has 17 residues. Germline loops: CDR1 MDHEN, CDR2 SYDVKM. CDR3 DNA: TGTGCCAGCAGTTCCGGTTCAGCGGGAGTCTCCTACAATGAGCAGTTCTTC. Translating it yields CASSSGSAGVSYNEQFF.

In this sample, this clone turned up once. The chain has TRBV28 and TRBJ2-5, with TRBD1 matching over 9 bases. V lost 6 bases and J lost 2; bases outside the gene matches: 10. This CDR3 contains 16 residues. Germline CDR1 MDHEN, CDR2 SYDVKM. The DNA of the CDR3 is TGTGCCAGCAGGGACAGGGGCCCAAACTTTCAAGAGACCCAGTACTTC. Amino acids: CASRDRGPNFQETQYF. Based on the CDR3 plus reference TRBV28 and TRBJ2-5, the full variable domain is DVKVTQSSRYLVKRTGEKVFLECVQDMDHENMFWYRQDPGLGLRLIYFSYDVKMKEKGDIPEGYSVSREKKERFSLILESASTNQTSMYLCASRDRGPNFQETQYFGPGTRLLVL.

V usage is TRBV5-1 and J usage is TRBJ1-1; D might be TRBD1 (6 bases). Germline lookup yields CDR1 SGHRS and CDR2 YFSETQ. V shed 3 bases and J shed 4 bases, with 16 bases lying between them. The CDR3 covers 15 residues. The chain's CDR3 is CASSWGDTQGTEAFF. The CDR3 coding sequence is TGCGCCAGCAGCTGGGGGGACACCCAGGGCACTGAAGCTTTCTTT.

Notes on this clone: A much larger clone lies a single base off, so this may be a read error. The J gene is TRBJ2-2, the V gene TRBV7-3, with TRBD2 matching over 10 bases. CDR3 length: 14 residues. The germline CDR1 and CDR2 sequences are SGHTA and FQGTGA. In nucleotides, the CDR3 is TGTGCCAGCAGCCTAGCGGGAGAGGGCGGGGAGCTGGTTTTT. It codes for CASSLAGEGGELVF.

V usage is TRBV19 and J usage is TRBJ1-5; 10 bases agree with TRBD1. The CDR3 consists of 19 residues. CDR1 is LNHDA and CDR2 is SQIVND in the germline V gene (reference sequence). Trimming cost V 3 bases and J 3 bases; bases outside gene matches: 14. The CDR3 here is CASSIHSRDRGVYNQPQHF. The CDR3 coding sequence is TGTGCCAGTAGTATCCACTCCCGGGACAGGGGAGTTTACAATCAGCCCCAGCATTTT. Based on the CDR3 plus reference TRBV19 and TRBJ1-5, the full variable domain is DGGITQSPKYLFRKEGQNVTLSCEQNLNHDAMYWYRQDPGQGLRLIYYSQIVNDFQKGDIAEGYSVSREKKESFPLTVTSAQKNPTAFYLCASSIHSRDRGVYNQPQHFGDGTRLSIL.

The DNA for the CDR3 is TGTGCCAGCAGTTTATTTAACTATGGCTACACCTTC. Its protein is CASSLFNYGYTF. The rearrangement joins TRBV28 to TRBJ1-2; no reliable D call. Trimming shortened V by 1 base and J by 1 base, and 1 base separated the two germline ends. The CDR3 is 12 amino acids. Per the germline V gene, CDR1 is MDHEN and CDR2 is SYDVKM.

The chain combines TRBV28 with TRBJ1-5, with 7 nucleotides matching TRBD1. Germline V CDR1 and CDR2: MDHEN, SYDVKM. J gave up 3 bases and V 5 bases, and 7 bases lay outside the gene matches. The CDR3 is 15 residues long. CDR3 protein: CASSPLDRLNQPQHF. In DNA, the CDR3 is TGTGCCAGCAGTCCCTTGGACAGGCTCAATCAGCCCCAGCATTTT.

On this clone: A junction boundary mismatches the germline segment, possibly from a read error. CDR3 DNA: TGTGCCAGCAGGGAAGAGGGCGAGCAGTACTTC. Amino acids: CASREEGEQYF. The rearrangement joins TRBV2 to TRBJ2-7; a possible D gene is TRBD2 (5 bases). The CDR3 sequence is 11 residues long. The germline V gene encodes CDR1 SNHLY and CDR2 FYNNEI.

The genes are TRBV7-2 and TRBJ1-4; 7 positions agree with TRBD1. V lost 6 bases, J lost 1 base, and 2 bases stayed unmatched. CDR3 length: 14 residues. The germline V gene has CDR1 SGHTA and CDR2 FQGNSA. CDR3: CASRQGGTNEKLFF. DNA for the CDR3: TGTGCCAGCAGGCAGGGGGGAACTAATGAAAAACTGTTTTTT.

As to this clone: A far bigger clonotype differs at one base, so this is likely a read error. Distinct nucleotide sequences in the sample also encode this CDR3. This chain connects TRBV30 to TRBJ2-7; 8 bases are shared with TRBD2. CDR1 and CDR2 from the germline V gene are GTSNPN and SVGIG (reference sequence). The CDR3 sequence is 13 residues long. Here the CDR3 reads CAWSWGLDAEQYF. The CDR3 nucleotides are TGTGCCTGGAGTTGGGGACTAGACGCCGAGCAATACTTC.

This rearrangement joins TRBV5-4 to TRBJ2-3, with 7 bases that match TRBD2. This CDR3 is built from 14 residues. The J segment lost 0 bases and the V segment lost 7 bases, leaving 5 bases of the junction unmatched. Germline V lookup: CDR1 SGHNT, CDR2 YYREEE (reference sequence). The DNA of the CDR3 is TGTGCCAGCTTTGGAGCGGGGAGCACAGATACGCAGTATTTT. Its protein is CASFGAGSTDTQYF.

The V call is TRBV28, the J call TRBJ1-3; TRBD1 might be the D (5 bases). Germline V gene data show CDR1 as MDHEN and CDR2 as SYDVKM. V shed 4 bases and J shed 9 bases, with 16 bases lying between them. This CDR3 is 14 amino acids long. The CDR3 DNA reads TGTGCCAGCAGTTGGGGGGACGTGGTGAGCACCATATATTTT. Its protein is CASSWGDVVSTIYF.